This T cell receptor (beta chain) came from a study of blood T cell repertoires in COVID-19. Assay used: immunoSEQ multiplex PCR; TCRdb lists only in-frame clones, some missing. The data show about 220,000 clones, 88% seen once. Trimming took 4 bases from V and 8 from J; bases not matched to a gene: 4. Germline V gives CDR1 ENHRY, CDR2 SYGVKD. The CDR3 length is 12 residues. The TCR originated in a woman aged 40 to 50 with acute COVID-19. J is TRBJ1-2 and V is TRBV10-3; 7 bases agree with TRBD1. Sequencing was done on a sample of PBMCs or T cells enriched from blood (not recorded which). CDR3 coding DNA: TGTGCCATCAGTGTCACAGGGGACGGCTACACCTTC. Protein sequence: CAISVTGDGYTF.